Below are 19 T cell receptor beta chains sequenced from a single sample in a study of CD8 T cells in ankylosing spondylitis. Each CDR3 protein is one row after TCRdb ran MiXCR on the 5' RACE reads. The sample consists of a few hundred thousand distinct CDR3 sequences, around 20% of them appearing once. Study results and limitations: Roughly eight highly homologous variants formed a TCR beta motif that appeared characteristic of ankylosing spondylitis blood.

Their specific antigens are unknown. The specimen sequenced was blood, either unsorted or a sorted T cell fraction (not recorded which). The receptor set was obtained from a male donor with ankylosing spondylitis.

V gene TRBV3-1 combines with J gene TRBJ2-6; D is undetermined. CDR3 length: 16 residues. V shed 1 base and J shed 2 bases, with 9 bases lying between them. CDR1 and CDR2 from the germline V gene are LGHDT and YNNKEL (reference sequence). The DNA of the CDR3 is TGTGCCAGCAGCCAAGGGAAGGCCCCTGGGGCCAACGTCCTGACTTTC. Amino acid sequence: CASSQGKAPGANVLTF.

The chain joins TRBV24-1 to TRBJ2-1; no reliable D call. This CDR3 has 13 residues. Germline CDR1 and CDR2: KGHDR and SFDVKD. V shed 5 bases and J shed 0 bases, with 4 bases lying between them. In DNA form, the CDR3 reads TGTGCCACCAGTGGGGGCTCCTACAATGAGCAGTTCTTC. Translated, it gives CATSGGSYNEQFF.

This clonotype was seen only a few times. The J gene is TRBJ2-7, the V gene TRBV20-1, with D hard to call. V gave up 1 base and J gave up 6 bases, with 16 bases separating them. Looked up from germline, CDR1 is DFQATT and CDR2 is SNEGSKA (reference sequence). The CDR3 covers 14 residues. This CDR3 is CSARGQASVFEQYF. In nucleotides, the CDR3 is TGCAGTGCTAGAGGGCAGGCCTCAGTCTTCGAGCAGTACTTC.

The table lists this clonotype with a few counts. The CDR3 loop reads CASSGSGARQPQHF. The CDR3 DNA follows: TGTGCCAGCAGTGGATCGGGGGCTCGGCAGCCCCAGCATTTT. The chain carries TRBV2 and TRBJ1-5, with D perhaps TRBD1 (6 bases). Trimming removed 4 bases from V and 7 bases from J, with 14 bases in between. Germline CDR1 is SNHLY and CDR2 is FYNNEI. The CDR3 runs 14 residues.

The CDR3: CASKKGLENSPLHF. CDR3 bases: TGTGCCAGCAAGAAAGGGCTCGAGAATTCACCCCTCCACTTT. The genes are TRBV28 and TRBJ1-6; no definite D call. Germline values: CDR1 MDHEN, CDR2 SYDVKM. V lost 7 bases to trimming and J lost 7 bases, with 14 bases between them. The CDR3 length is 14 residues.

This clonotype came up a few times. The rearrangement links TRBV3-1 to TRBJ1-4, with D possibly matching TRBD1 (5 bases). The ends were cut back, 1 base at V and 10 bases at J, with 16 bases in the middle. This CDR3 spans 15 amino acids. Germline V lookup: CDR1 LGHDT, CDR2 YNNKEL (reference sequence). The CDR3 coding sequence is TGTGCCAGCAGCCAAGTCGGAGGGACCAGCGGAAAACTGTTTTTT. This encodes CASSQVGGTSGKLFF.

The V gene is TRBV10-2, the J gene TRBJ2-7; TRBD2 aligns across 12 bases. The CDR3 has 13 residues. V lost 6 bases, J lost 7 bases, and 4 bases stayed unmatched. The V gene's germline CDR1 is WSHSY and CDR2 SAAADI. The CDR3 spells CASRLAGGKEQYF. DNA for the CDR3: TGCGCCAGCAGACTAGCGGGAGGAAAGGAGCAGTACTTC.

This clonotype has only a few counts. The rearrangement uses TRBV6-1 and TRBJ1-5; the D is unclear. CDR1 MNHNS and CDR2 SASEGT come from the germline V gene. V was trimmed by 6 bases and J by 1 base, leaving 7 bases between them. This CDR3 is 13 amino acids long. Here the CDR3 DNA reads TGTGCCAGCAGGCCCGGCAGCAATCAGCCCCAGCATTTT. Its translation: CASRPGSNQPQHF.

The rearrangement joins TRBV24-1 to TRBJ2-3; D gene ambiguous. This CDR3 spans 13 amino acids. Germline assignment: CDR1 KGHDR and CDR2 SFDVKD. V was shortened by 4 bases and J by 2 bases, with 6 bases between the two germline ends. CDR3 loop: CATSDSYTDTQYF. The CDR3 nucleotides read TGTGCCACCAGTGACTCCTACACAGATACGCAGTATTTT.

CDR3 in DNA: TGTGCCAGCATTGACCGGGGAATCCCGAACACCGGGGAGCTGTTTTTT. Translating it yields CASIDRGIPNTGELFF. The genes are TRBV12-3 or TRBV12-4 and TRBJ2-2; tentative D call: TRBD2 (5 bases). The CDR3 is 16 residues long. Trimming removed 7 bases from V and 0 bases from J, with 15 bases in between.

The chain recombines TRBV12-3 or TRBV12-4 with TRBJ2-7; TRBD2 aligns across 8 bases. CDR3 length equals 14 residues. With 7 bases clipped from V and 4 bases from J, the junction kept 9 bases outside the gene matches. Here the CDR3 reads CASNPIAGLYEQYF. Here the CDR3 DNA reads TGTGCCAGCAACCCTATAGCGGGACTGTACGAGCAGTACTTC.

There are many counts of this clonotype. V gene TRBV2 combines with J gene TRBJ2-7; TRBD2 is a possible D gene (6 bases). CDR1 and CDR2 from the germline V gene are SNHLY and FYNNEI. Trimming stripped 8 bases from V and 4 bases from J, with 18 bases between. CDR3 length: 14 amino acids. CDR3 nucleotides: TGTGCCAGCGGAAACCCCGGGGGAGCGTACGAGCAGTACTTC. Its translation: CASGNPGGAYEQYF.

This clonotype was picked up a small number of times. A read error may account for a junction end that differs from germline. The V gene is TRBV6-6, the J gene TRBJ2-7; the match to TRBD1 covers 7 bases. The CDR3 totals 13 residues. The germline V gene has CDR1 MNHNY and CDR2 SVGAGI (reference sequence). The chain's CDR3 is CASTPGTAYEQYF. The CDR3 nucleotides are TGTGCCAGCACCCCCGGGACAGCTTACGAACAGTACTTC.

This clonotype was counted only a few times. This rearrangement joins TRBV9 to TRBJ2-5; a weak D match, TRBD2 (6 bases). Trimming took 0 bases from V and 0 from J, leaving 9 bases between them. The CDR3 totals 15 residues. Germline CDR1 SGDLS, CDR2 YYNGEE. The CDR3 nucleotides read TGTGCCAGCAGCGTAGATTCTAGCGACCAAGAGACCCAGTACTTC. This sequence encodes CASSVDSSDQETQYF.

The J gene is TRBJ1-2, the V gene TRBV29-1; D might be TRBD1 (5 bases). The CDR3 loop spans 11 amino acids. Germline V CDR1 and CDR2: SQVTM, ANQGSEA. The V and J ends lost 8 bases and 8 bases respectively, with 15 bases between them. For the CDR3, the DNA is TGCAGCTCCAGGGAATTAGACGGCTACACCTTC. It is translated as CSSRELDGYTF.

The chain recombines TRBV20-1 with TRBJ2-1; unclear D gene. The V and J ends lost 0 bases and 0 bases respectively, with 15 bases between them. Germline V lookup: CDR1 DFQATT, CDR2 SNEGSKA (reference sequence). The CDR3 has 17 residues. The CDR3 spells CSARDGLPHSSYNEQFF. The CDR3, as DNA: TGCAGTGCTAGAGATGGGCTACCCCACAGCTCCTACAATGAGCAGTTCTTC.

The chain joins TRBV6-5 to TRBJ2-7; D perhaps matches TRBD2 (5 bases). The CDR3 is 15 amino acids. V dropped 1 base and J dropped 3 bases, with 13 bases sitting between them. CDR1 MNHEY and CDR2 SVGAGI come from the germline V gene. CDR3: CASSYWARGSYEQYF. The CDR3 region has the DNA TGTGCCAGCAGTTACTGGGCCCGAGGGAGCTACGAGCAGTACTTC.

This clonotype was seen only a few times. V gene TRBV28 combines with J gene TRBJ2-1, with 8 bases aligning to TRBD1. The CDR3 is made up of 16 amino acids. Germline trimming cut 1 base from V and 7 bases from J; bases unmatched to any gene: 9. Germline CDR1 is MDHEN and CDR2 is SYDVKM. The CDR3 region is CASSLYRLRQGNEQFF. The CDR3 DNA reads TGTGCCAGCAGTTTATACCGACTGAGACAGGGGAATGAGCAGTTCTTC. The entire variable domain, with the rest obtained from reference TRBV28 and TRBJ2-1, is as follows: DVKVTQSSRYLVKRTGEKVFLECVQDMDHENMFWYRQDPGLGLRLIYFSYDVKMKEKGDIPEGYSVSREKKERFSLILESASTNQTSMYLCASSLYRLRQGNEQFFGPGTRLTVL.

This chain connects TRBV7-9 to TRBJ2-5; 8 nucleotides match TRBD2. The V segment lost 7 bases and the J segment 3 bases; nucleotides outside the gene matches: 4. This CDR3 is built from 13 residues. Per germline, CDR1 SEHNR and CDR2 FQNEAQ (reference sequence). In DNA, the CDR3 is TGTGCCAGCACAACTAGCGGAGAAGAGACCCAGTACTTC. Translated: CASTTSGEETQYF.